This T cell receptor beta chain was captured by sequencing in a study of T-cell reconstitution after alpha-beta-depleted transplantation in children. The study, taken as a whole, reports: As was reported, about two months after transplant, alpha-beta T cells came from several hundred expanded graft clones. One year post-transplant, T-cell counts and diversity were largely derived from T cells produced anew.

This CDR3 is 13 amino acids long. Germline V lookup: CDR1 SGHRS, CDR2 YFSETQ. V dropped 5 bases and J dropped 1 base, with 10 bases sitting between them. Using unique molecular identifiers, the investigators prepared the TCRbeta library. MiXCR, applied by TCRdb to the PCR reads, yields one record per CDR3 protein. The sample has about 100,000 distinct CDR3 sequences; roughly 7.6% are singletons. This clonotype occurred many times. Its target is unknown. The receptor was isolated from a boy aged 2 to 10 with acute lymphoblastic leukemia, due to receive a stem cell transplant. The specimen comprised PBMCs, sampled before TCRalphabeta/CD19-depleted stem cell transplant. This sequence joins TRBV5-1 and TRBJ2-7; the D gene is possibly TRBD2 (5 bases). CDR3 loop: CASRPTNSYEQYF. Here the CDR3 DNA reads TGCGCCAGCAGACCGACTAATTCCTACGAGCAGTACTTC.